One sample yielded the 4 T cell receptor beta chains listed below, sequenced in a study of T cell responses to AZD1222 COVID-19 vaccine. The repertoire was sequenced with immunoSEQ multiplex PCR; TCRdb's copy has only in-frame clones and lacks some. The sample includes some 120,000 clones, around 80% of them seen just once. The source material was peripheral blood, sampled 28 days after the second AZD1222 dose. These TCRs come from an adult who received the AZD1222 COVID-19 vaccine.

The V gene is TRBV24-1, the J gene TRBJ2-5, with D unclear. The CDR3 consists of 14 residues. V lost 3 bases to trimming and J lost 5 bases, with 12 bases between them. CDR1 KGHDR and CDR2 SFDVKD come from the germline V gene. CDR3: CATSDPGPKETQYF. CDR3 in DNA: TGTGCCACCAGTGATCCTGGTCCGAAGGAGACCCAGTACTTC.

Note on this clone: This sample includes further DNA sequences coding for the same CDR3. The chain is built from TRBV5-1 and TRBJ1-6; weak D call: TRBD1 (6 bases). CDR3 length: 16 residues. Looked up from germline, CDR1 is SGHRS and CDR2 is YFSETQ. V gave up 4 bases and J gave up 0 bases, with 11 bases separating them. CDR3 nucleotides: TGCGCCAGCAGCACCACAGGGAGCTCCTATAATTCACCCCTCCACTTT. Translated, it gives CASSTTGSSYNSPLHF. Supplemented by reference TRBV5-1 and TRBJ1-6, the full variable domain reads KAGVTQTPRYLIKTRGQQVTLSCSPISGHRSVSWYQQTPGQGLQFLFEYFSETQRNKGNFPGRFSGRQFSNSRSEMNVSTLELGDSALYLCASSTTGSSYNSPLHFGNGTRLTVT.

V gene TRBV9 combines with J gene TRBJ2-7; no clear D. Trimming removed 1 base from V and 3 bases from J, with 11 bases in between. Germline V gene sequence: CDR1 SGDLS, CDR2 YYNGEE. CDR3 length: 14 residues. The CDR3 DNA is TGTGCCAGCAGCGTAAGTTGGTCGGGCTACGAGCAGTACTTC. Translating it yields CASSVSWSGYEQYF. Full variable domain (remainder filled in from reference TRBV9 and TRBJ2-7): DSGVTQTPKHLITATGQRVTLRCSPRSGDLSVYWYQQSLDQGLQFLIQYYNGEERAKGNILERFSAQQFPDLHSELNLSSLELGDSALYFCASSVSWSGYEQYFGPGTRLTVT.

This clone was observed a few times. The gene calls are TRBV5-1 and TRBJ1-3, with a weak D call TRBD1 (6 bases). The CDR3 is 13 amino acids. The V gene's germline CDR1 is SGHRS and CDR2 YFSETQ. The ends were cut back, 4 bases at V and 5 bases at J, with 10 bases in the middle. CDR3 loop: CASSGGQRNTIYF. CDR3 in DNA: TGCGCCAGCAGCGGGGGCCAGAGAAACACCATATATTTT. The full variable domain, completed using reference TRBV5-1 and TRBJ1-3, is KAGVTQTPRYLIKTRGQQVTLSCSPISGHRSVSWYQQTPGQGLQFLFEYFSETQRNKGNFPGRFSGRQFSNSRSEMNVSTLELGDSALYLCASSGGQRNTIYFGEGSWLTVV.